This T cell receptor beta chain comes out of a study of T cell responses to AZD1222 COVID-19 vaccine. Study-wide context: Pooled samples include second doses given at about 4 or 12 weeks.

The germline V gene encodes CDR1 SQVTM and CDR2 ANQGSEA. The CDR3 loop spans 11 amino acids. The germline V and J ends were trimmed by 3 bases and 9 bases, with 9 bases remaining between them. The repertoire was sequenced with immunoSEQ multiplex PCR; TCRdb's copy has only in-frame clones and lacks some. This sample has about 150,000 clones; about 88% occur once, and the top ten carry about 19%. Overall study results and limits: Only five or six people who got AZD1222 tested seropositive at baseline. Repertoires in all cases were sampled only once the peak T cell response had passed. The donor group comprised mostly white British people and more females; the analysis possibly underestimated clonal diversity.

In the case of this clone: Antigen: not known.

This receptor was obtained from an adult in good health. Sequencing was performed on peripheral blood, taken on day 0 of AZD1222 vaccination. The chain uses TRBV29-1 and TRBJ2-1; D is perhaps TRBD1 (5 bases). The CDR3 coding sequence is TGCAGCGTTGAGCGACAGACTGAGCAGTTCTTC. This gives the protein CSVERQTEQFF.